This T cell receptor beta chain was identified in a study of T cell changes during pregnancy in multiple sclerosis. Measured with immunoSEQ multiplex PCR; TCRdb has only the in-frame clones, and not every one. Altogether about 38,000 clones are present, around 90% being singletons, with the ten largest covering 0.37%. Germline-derived CDR1 and CDR2 are SGHKS and YYEKEE (reference sequence). V gave up 1 base and J gave up 2 bases, with 12 bases separating them. The CDR3 length is 15 residues. Specimen: CD4+ T cells from peripheral blood mononuclear cells, collected after pregnancy. The source of this sequence is a female donor in good health, enrolled as a control in a pregnancy study. The chain carries TRBV5-5 and TRBJ2-5; no clear D. The CDR3 reads CASSLLPGLQETQYF. CDR3 coding DNA: TGTGCCAGCAGCTTGTTGCCAGGCCTACAAGAGACCCAGTACTTC.